What follows are 2 T cell receptor beta chains derived from one specimen sequenced in a study of blood T cell repertoires in COVID-19. Some clones are missing from TCRdb's copy, which holds only in-frame ones; the method was immunoSEQ multiplex PCR. The sample consists of roughly 260,000 clones, around 90% of them appearing once. Sequences were obtained from peripheral blood. These receptors originate from a person under 35 with COVID-19, enrolled during active disease.

The chain is built from TRBV29-1 and TRBJ2-7; 7 bases line up with TRBD2. Germline loops: CDR1 SQVTM, CDR2 ANQGSEA. The CDR3 sequence is 14 residues long. V was clipped by 7 bases and J by 0 bases; unmatched bases: 9. The CDR3 sequence: CSAGGVGASYEQYF. CDR3 nucleotide sequence: TGCAGCGCTGGGGGGGTAGGGGCCTCCTACGAGCAGTACTTC.

V gene TRBV19 combines with J gene TRBJ2-2; 13 positions match TRBD2. CDR1 and CDR2 from the germline V gene are LNHDA and SQIVND (reference sequence). This CDR3 region has 21 residues. Trimming at V came to 3 bases and at J to 6 bases, leaving 19 bases not matched to a gene. DNA of the CDR3: TGTGCCAGTAGTATCCTAAAGCCGGGACTAGCGGGGTCTACATCAGCCGGGGAGCTGTTTTTT. Translation gives CASSILKPGLAGSTSAGELFF.